This record looks at one T cell receptor (beta chain) sequence and its context. V was shortened by 1 base and J by 5 bases, with 16 bases between the two germline ends. Germline V CDR1 and CDR2: KGHDR, SFDVKD. The CDR3 loop spans 16 amino acids. The data stem from a study of T cells in Graves' hyperthyroidism and ophthalmopathy. Orbital computed tomography, thyroid ultrasound, serum thyroxine and TRAb, and clinical symptoms together informed the diagnoses. Researchers amplified the TCR beta CDR3 regions from RNA transcripts. HTBI primers were employed in a first-round RT-PCR of the TCR CDR3. TCRdb re-called the multiplex PCR reads through MiXCR, storing one row per CDR3 protein. Among around 620,000 distinct CDR3 sequences, around 15% were seen once, and the ten largest hold approximately 3.8%.

This TCR was recovered from a woman in her twenties or thirties with Graves' hyperthyroidism. The specimen was blood. The chain employs TRBV24-1 and TRBJ2-5; D ambiguous. DNA for the CDR3: TGTGCCACCAGTGATTTCTCCGGCCTATCAAGCGAGACCCAGTACTTC. This codes for CATSDFSGLSSETQYF.